This T cell receptor (beta chain) came from a study of vaccination and CD4 T cells after COVID-19. Study-wide findings and caveats: Convalescent patients had a median around 89% of reactive clones appearing only post-vaccination.

The CDR3 is 15 residues long. The V gene's germline CDR1 is DFQATT and CDR2 SNEGSKA (reference sequence). The V gene lost 1 base and the J gene lost 2 bases, with 12 bases spanning the gap. CD4+ T cells that had been cultured provided DNA sequenced with the Oncomine TCR Beta short-read assay. From the PCR reads, TCRdb called clonotypes with MiXCR, one entry per CDR3 protein. The data contain 7,500 to 9,000 distinct CDR3 sequences, approximately 51% of them seen just once; the ten biggest clones take up almost 40%. The treatment denotes: roughly ten-day PBMC culture with coronavirus spike peptide pools or control peptides (ViraFEST assay). In the ViraFEST assay, peptide-pool expansion preceded TCR sequencing of expanded clonotypes. Positive PCR tests were logged from March through December 2020, ahead of US Alpha, Beta and Delta variants. For this clonotype: The antigen is not known.

The origin of this receptor is a human donor who had recovered from COVID-19. The chain has TRBV20-1 and TRBJ2-1; tentatively, D is TRBD1 or TRBD2 (5 bases each). The specimen sequenced was CD4+ T cells from blood, cultured in vitro. CDR3 protein: CSARVWGKPYNEQFF. In DNA, the CDR3 is TGCAGTGCTAGAGTATGGGGGAAGCCCTACAATGAGCAGTTCTTC.